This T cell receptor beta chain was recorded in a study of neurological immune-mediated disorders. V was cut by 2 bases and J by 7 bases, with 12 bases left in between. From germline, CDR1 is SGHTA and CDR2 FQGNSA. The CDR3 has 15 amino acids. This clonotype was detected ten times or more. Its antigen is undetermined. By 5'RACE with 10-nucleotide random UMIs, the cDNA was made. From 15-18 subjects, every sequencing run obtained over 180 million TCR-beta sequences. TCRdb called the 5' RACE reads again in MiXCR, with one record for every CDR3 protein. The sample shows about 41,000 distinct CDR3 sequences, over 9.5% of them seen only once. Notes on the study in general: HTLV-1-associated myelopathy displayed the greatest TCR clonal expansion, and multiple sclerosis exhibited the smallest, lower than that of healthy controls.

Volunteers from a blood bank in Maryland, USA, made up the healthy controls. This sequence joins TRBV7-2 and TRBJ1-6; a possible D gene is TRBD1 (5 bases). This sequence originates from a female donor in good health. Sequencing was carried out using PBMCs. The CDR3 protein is CASSLSIQENSPLHF. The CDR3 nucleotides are TGTGCCAGCAGCTTATCGATACAGGAGAATTCACCCCTCCACTTT.